This T cell receptor (beta chain) was captured in a study of cytomegalovirus exposure and HLA in healthy donors. Study-level findings and limits: The availability of immune exposure information extended only to CMV serostatus.

The PCR made use of 60 Vbeta and 13 Jbeta primers. Assay: immunoSEQ multiplex PCR; the TCRdb copy retains only in-frame clones and omits some. This sample has 180,000 or so clones; approximately 79% occur once, and the top ten carry nearly 6.5%. Notes on this clone: Its antigen is still unknown.

Donors sampled were nominally healthy, though unrecorded immune exposures were likely. The germline V gene encodes CDR1 SGHTS and CDR2 YDEGEE. J lost 0 bases, V lost 4 bases, and 3 bases had no gene match. The length of the CDR3 is 14 residues. The sequenced sample consisted of PBMCs. The clonotype was recovered from a man aged 40-49 years in good health and CMV-seropositive. The chain employs TRBV5-8 and TRBJ1-1; 7 nucleotides align to TRBD1. CDR3 loop: CASSQGGMNTEAFF. The CDR3 DNA sequence: TGTGCCAGCAGCCAGGGGGGAATGAACACTGAAGCTTTCTTT.